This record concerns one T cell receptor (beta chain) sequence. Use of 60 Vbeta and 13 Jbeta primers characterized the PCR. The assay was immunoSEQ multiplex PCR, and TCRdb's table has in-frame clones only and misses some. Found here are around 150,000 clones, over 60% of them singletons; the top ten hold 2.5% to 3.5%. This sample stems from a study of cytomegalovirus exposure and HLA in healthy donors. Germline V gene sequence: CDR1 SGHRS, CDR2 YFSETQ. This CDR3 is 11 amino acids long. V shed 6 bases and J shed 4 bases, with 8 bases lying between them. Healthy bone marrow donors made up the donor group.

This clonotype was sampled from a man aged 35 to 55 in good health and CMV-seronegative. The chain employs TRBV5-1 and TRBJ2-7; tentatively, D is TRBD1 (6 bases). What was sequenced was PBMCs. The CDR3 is CASKGEYEQYF. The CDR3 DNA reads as TGCGCCAGCAAGGGGGAGTACGAGCAGTACTTC. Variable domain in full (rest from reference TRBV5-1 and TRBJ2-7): KAGVTQTPRYLIKTRGQQVTLSCSPISGHRSVSWYQQTPGQGLQFLFEYFSETQRNKGNFPGRFSGRQFSNSRSEMNVSTLELGDSALYLCASKGEYEQYFGPGTRLTVT.